The rows below give T cell receptor beta chains drawn from one sample of a study of blood T cell repertoires in COVID-19. The repertoire was sequenced with immunoSEQ multiplex PCR; TCRdb's copy has only in-frame clones and lacks some. The repertoire holds some 98,000 clones, under 90% seen once, with about 20% in the top ten. Sequencing input: peripheral blood. Receptor source: a human donor in a cohort sampled during active COVID-19. CDR3s include the opening cysteine and the closing phenylalanine or tryptophan. D genes are given only for firm matches. Expanded clones get a size class; other rows say once, few or many, or leave the size out.

>TRBJ1-2|TRBV24-1|few|-
TGTGCCACCAGTGAATCTGGCAGGGCGAACTATGGCTACACCTTC
CATSESGRANYGYTF
>TRBJ2-3|TRBV11-2|-|-
TGTGCCAGCAGCTTAGACAGAACTAGATCTGCAGATACGCAGTATTTT
CASSLDRTRSADTQYF
>TRBJ1-2|TRBV19|-|TRBD1
TGTGCCAGTAGTTCCCGGGACAGGGGCAACTATGGCTACACCTTC
CASSSRDRGNYGYTF
>TRBJ2-6|TRBV5-1|once|-
TGCGCCAGCAGCCCGACCGCAGGATCTGGGGCCAACGTCCTGACTTTC
CASSPTAGSGANVLTF
>TRBJ1-6|TRBV3-1/TRBV3-2|-|TRBD1
TGTGCCAGCAGCCCGATAGGGACAGCGGGTAATTCACCCCTCCACTTT
CASSPIGTAGNSPLHF
>TRBJ2-7|TRBV7-2|-|TRBD2
TGTGCCAGCAGCCCAGGTGGACTAGCGGGAGGGCCATATGCCTACGAGCAGTACTTC
CASSPGGLAGGPYAYEQYF
>TRBJ2-7|TRBV19|few|TRBD2
TGTGCCAGTAGTGCCGGGACTAGCGGCGCCAACGAGCAGTACTTC
CASSAGTSGANEQYF
>TRBJ2-7|TRBV6-2/TRBV6-3|-|-
TGTGCCAGCAGTTACAGGCCCCTTAAGAGGATTCCCTACGAGCAGTACTTC
CASSYRPLKRIPYEQYF
>TRBJ2-1|TRBV18|few|TRBD2
TGTGCCAGCTCACCACCTAAAAGGGCCGGGAGGAATGAGCAGTTCTTC
CASSPPKRAGRNEQFF
>TRBJ1-4|TRBV5-1|-|-
TGCGCCAGCAGCGTGGACATCGGGGGTGAAAAACTGTTTTTT
CASSVDIGGEKLFF
>TRBJ2-2|TRBV9|-|TRBD1
TGTGACGTACCCCCAGGGGGATCGAACACCGGGGAGCTGTTTTTT
CDVPPGGSNTGELFF
>TRBJ2-7|TRBV11-2|few|TRBD2
TGTGCCAGCAGCGGCCGGACTAGCGGCACCTACGAGCAGTACTTC
CASSGRTSGTYEQYF
>TRBJ1-1|TRBV19|-|-
TGTGCCAGTAGTATATCTTCGACAGTAAACACTGAAGCTTTCTTT
CASSISSTVNTEAFF
>TRBJ1-1|TRBV5-6|few|-
TGTGCCAGCAGCTTGGCCCCCGGGAACACTGAAGCTTTCTTT
CASSLAPGNTEAFF
>TRBJ1-1|TRBV10-3|-|TRBD1
TGTGCCATCAGTGAGAGACAGGGGGCAGGGACTGAAGCTTTCTTT
CAISERQGAGTEAFF
>TRBJ2-5|TRBV28|-|TRBD2
TGTGCCAGCAGTTGGTCTAGCGGGAGAGTGGGCGGAGAGACCCAGTACTTC
CASSWSSGRVGGETQYF
>TRBJ1-5|TRBV4-2|-|-
TGTGCCAGCAGCCAAGACCGCGCTTATAGCAATCAGCCCCAGCATTTT
CASSQDRAYSNQPQHF
>TRBJ2-7|TRBV30|once|TRBD2
TGTGCCTGGAGTGTCGGTAGCGGGAGAGGCTACGAGCAGTACTTC
CAWSVGSGRGYEQYF
>TRBJ2-7|TRBV7-9|few|TRBD2
TGTGCCAGCAGCGCTAGCGGGAGCTCCTACGAGCAGTACTTC
CASSASGSSYEQYF
>TRBJ1-4|TRBV28|-|-
TGTGCCAGCACCCTCGGGGAAAAACTGTTTTTT
CASTLGEKLFF
>TRBJ1-2|TRBV5-4|few|TRBD1
TGTGCCAGCAGTCTACAGGGGACCTATGGCTACACCTTC
CASSLQGTYGYTF
>TRBJ1-5|TRBV27|-|-
TGTGCCAGCAGTATCAGGGACTATCAGCCCCAGCATTTT
CASSIRDYQPQHF
>TRBJ1-1|TRBV5-6|-|TRBD1
TGTGCCAGCAGCACCGTCCCGGGACAGGGTTGGGACACTGAAGCTTTCTTT
CASSTVPGQGWDTEAFF
>TRBJ2-7|TRBV7-9|-|TRBD2
TGTGCCAGCAGCCCTGGGACTAGCGCTCAGCAAACTACGCGGGAGCAGTACTTC
CASSPGTSAQQTTREQYF
>TRBJ2-7|TRBV10-3|-|-
TGTGCCATCAGTGAGCGGGACACCCACGAGCAGTACTTC
CAISERDTHEQYF
>TRBJ1-5|TRBV19|-|-
TGTGCCAGTAGTCAGGACTTCTCGAGTCAGCCCCAGCATTTT
CASSQDFSSQPQHF
>TRBJ1-3|TRBV28|-|-
TGTGCCAGCAGTGATCCGACAGGCATGGACACCATATATTTT
CASSDPTGMDTIYF
>TRBJ2-7|TRBV28|-|TRBD2
TGTGCCAGCAGGACCGCGGGAGGGCCGGGCGAGCAGTACTTC
CASRTAGGPGEQYF
>TRBJ1-1|TRBV29-1|-|TRBD1
TGCAGCGTAGATACAGGGGGCACTGAAGCTTTCTTT
CSVDTGGTEAFF
>TRBJ2-7|TRBV25-1|-|-
TGTGCCAGCAATAGGGGCGGGACCCACGAGCAGTACTTC
CASNRGGTHEQYF
>TRBJ2-7|TRBV19|-|TRBD1
TGTGCCAGTAGTATGATTCGCCAGGGGGCCTACGAGCAGTACTTC
CASSMIRQGAYEQYF
>TRBJ2-1|TRBV5-1|-|TRBD2
TGCGCCAGCGGGGCGGGAGATAGGGTTGAGCAGTTCTTC
CASGAGDRVEQFF
>TRBJ2-5|TRBV10-2|-|-
TGCGCCAGCAGGCCCCAGGCGGGAGAGACCCAGTACTTC
CASRPQAGETQYF
>TRBJ1-1|TRBV9|-|TRBD1
TGTGCCAGCAACCGGGACAGGGTTTCGGGGACTGAAGCTTTCTTT
CASNRDRVSGTEAFF
>TRBJ2-7|TRBV18|-|TRBD1
TGTGCCAGCTCACCCTCGGGACAGACCTACGAGCAGTACTTC
CASSPSGQTYEQYF
>TRBJ2-7|TRBV2|-|-
TGTGCCAGCAGTGTCGGAGCTTATGGGGGGACCTACGAGCAGTACTTC
CASSVGAYGGTYEQYF